This entry lists 15 T cell receptor beta chains sequenced from one sample in a study of beta chain features in type 1 diabetes. Notes on the study in general: Shortening that was moderate but significant affected the TCRB CDR3s of Type 1 diabetes patients in all four CD4+ subsets.

No antigen has been identified for these receptors. Since all of the isolated RNA was reverse transcribed, expressed TCRB transcripts were what got sequenced. Profiled with immunoSEQ multiplex PCR; TCRdb holds only in-frame clones, not every one. The sample includes some 350,000 clones, approximately 15% of them seen just once. The sample comprised naive CD4+ T cells from blood. These receptors all come from a young woman with type 1 diabetes.

This clone occurred once. The chain uses TRBV6-5 and TRBJ2-3, with D uncertain. CDR1 and CDR2 (germline): MNHEY, SVGAGI. The CDR3 extends over 14 amino acids. Trimming shortened V by 0 bases and J by 2 bases, and 6 bases separated the two germline ends. Here the CDR3 reads CASSYSLTTDTQYF. The CDR3 DNA follows: TGTGCCAGCAGTTACTCACTTACCACAGATACGCAGTATTTT.

Only a few counts were recorded for this clone. Additional DNA sequences in this sample encode the identical CDR3. The chain uses TRBV5-1 and TRBJ1-1; D is unclear. This CDR3 comprises 13 residues. Trimming pared 1 base from V and 0 bases from J, leaving 4 bases between. From germline, CDR1 is SGHRS and CDR2 YFSETQ. The CDR3 DNA sequence: TGCGCCAGCAGCTTGTTAGTGAACACTGAAGCTTTCTTT. Its translation is CASSLLVNTEAFF.

This clone appeared a few times. The chain carries TRBV5-1 and TRBJ1-2; no definite D call. V lost 5 bases and J 3 bases, leaving 8 bases between the germline ends. Germline loops: CDR1 SGHRS, CDR2 YFSETQ. This CDR3 has 12 residues. CDR3 amino acids: CASSSSDYGYTF. The CDR3 coding sequence is TGCGCCAGCAGTTCAAGCGACTATGGCTACACCTTC.

This clone was seen more than once but under ten times. The gene calls are TRBV25-1 and TRBJ1-4; D is unclear. Germline loops: CDR1 MGHDK, CDR2 SYGVNS. The V gene lost 2 bases and the J gene lost 7 bases, with 8 bases spanning the gap. CDR3 size: 13 residues. This CDR3 reads CASSEEVVEKLFF. CDR3 DNA sequence: TGTGCCAGCAGTGAAGAGGTGGTTGAAAAACTGTTTTTT.

This clone was detected only a few times. This chain joins TRBV5-4 and TRBJ1-1; D is undetermined. The CDR3 spans 15 residues. V gave up 1 base and J gave up 0 bases, with 10 bases separating them. From germline, CDR1 is SGHNT and CDR2 YYREEE (reference sequence). The CDR3 loop is CASSLPATMNTEAFF. In DNA form, the CDR3 reads TGTGCCAGCAGCTTGCCCGCTACCATGAACACTGAAGCTTTCTTT. The full variable domain, completed using reference TRBV5-4 and TRBJ1-1, is ETGVTQSPTHLIKTRGQQVTLRCSSQSGHNTVSWYQQALGQGPQFIFQYYREEENGRGNFPPRFSGLQFPNYSSELNVNALELDDSALYLCASSLPATMNTEAFFGQGTRLTVV.

This clone was seen a few times. V gene TRBV7-2 combines with J gene TRBJ2-3; 9 positions agree with TRBD2. V trimming: 1 base; J trimming: 0 bases; junction bases outside the gene matches: 5. In germline, CDR1 is SGHTA, CDR2 FQGNSA. The CDR3 has 17 amino acids. The CDR3: CASSLDRSGRSTDTQYF. Here the CDR3 DNA reads TGTGCCAGCAGCTTAGATCGTAGCGGGAGAAGCACAGATACGCAGTATTTT.

The V gene is TRBV2, the J gene TRBJ2-7, with 7 bases lining up with TRBD2. This CDR3 is built from 13 residues. Germline values: CDR1 SNHLY, CDR2 FYNNEI. V shed 6 bases, J shed 3 bases, and the junction held 5 bases outside the gene matches. The CDR3 loop reads CASRASGYYEQYV. For the CDR3, the DNA is TGTGCCAGCAGGGCTAGCGGATACTACGAGCAGTACGTC.

This clone appeared a few times. The chain combines TRBV18 with TRBJ2-6, with D hard to call. This CDR3 spans 16 amino acids. V lost 3 bases and J 0 bases, leaving 9 bases between the germline ends. Germline lookup yields CDR1 KGHSH and CDR2 LQKENI. The CDR3 nucleotides are TGTGCCAGCTCACCCAAGGCGGACTCTGGGGCCAACGTCCTGACTTTC. Amino acids: CASSPKADSGANVLTF.

This CDR3 is CASSPFNNNEQFF. In DNA, the CDR3 is TGTGCCAGCAGCCCCTTTAATAACAATGAGCAGTTCTTC. The chain carries TRBV14 and TRBJ2-1; D call uncertain. The CDR3 loop spans 13 amino acids. V lost 4 bases and J 5 bases, leaving 9 bases between the germline ends. Germline CDR1 SGHDN, CDR2 FVKESK. The variable domain in full, completed from reference TRBV14 and TRBJ2-1, reads EAGVTQFPSHSVIEKGQTVTLRCDPISGHDNLYWYRRVMGKEIKFLLHFVKESKQDESGMPNNRFLAERTGGTYSTLKVQPAELEDSGVYFCASSPFNNNEQFFGPGTRLTVL.

This chain connects TRBV4-3 to TRBJ2-3; the match to TRBD2 covers 10 bases. Germline CDR1 reads LGHNA; CDR2 reads YSLEER. The CDR3 is 19 residues long. V was pared by 3 bases and J by 0 bases, with 12 bases of the junction left unmatched. The CDR3, as DNA: TGCGCCAGCAGCCAGGCCCTTAGCGGGAGGATATCCAGCACAGATACGCAGTATTTT. It is translated as CASSQALSGRISSTDTQYF.

This clone has a handful of counts. The sample contains more than one DNA sequence encoding this CDR3. V is TRBV9 and J is TRBJ1-2; a weak D match, TRBD1 (6 bases). The CDR3 runs to 13 residues. V lost 2 bases to trimming and J lost 2 bases, with 7 bases between them. The germline CDR1 and CDR2 sequences are SGDLS and YYNGEE. The CDR3 DNA reads as TGTGCCAGCAGCGTCGACAGGAACTATGGCTACACCTTC. Translated, it gives CASSVDRNYGYTF.

The table lists this clone with a few counts. The chain joins TRBV7-2 to TRBJ2-7, with 9 bases lining up with TRBD1. This CDR3 has 13 residues. Per the germline V gene, CDR1 is SGHTA and CDR2 is FQGNSA. V lost 8 bases to trimming and J lost 5 bases; unmatched junction nucleotides: 7. CDR3 DNA: TGTGCCAGCTCCCGGGACAGGGACAACGAGCAGTACGTC. This sequence encodes CASSRDRDNEQYV.

This clone has more than one count but fewer than ten. This chain uses TRBV29-1 with TRBJ2-3; D is unresolved. This CDR3 has 12 amino acids. Trimming cost V 8 bases and J 0 bases, with 9 bases left between them. From germline, CDR1 is SQVTM and CDR2 ANQGSEA. The chain's CDR3 is CSSDGSTDTQYF. The CDR3 DNA sequence: TGCAGCTCCGACGGGAGCACAGATACGCAGTATTTT.

The chain has TRBV28 and TRBJ2-1; TRBD2 matches at 7 bases. Trimming at V came to 5 bases and at J to 6 bases, leaving 10 bases not matched to a gene. This CDR3 is built from 15 residues. Germline V lookup: CDR1 MDHEN, CDR2 SYDVKM. DNA of the CDR3: TGTGCCAGCAGTCTGGGCGGGAGATTCGGCAATGAGCAGTTCTTC. It codes for CASSLGGRFGNEQFF.

This clone was recorded a few times. V and J are TRBV5-6 and TRBJ2-7; 11 positions agree with TRBD2. V was pared by 4 bases and J by 2 bases, with 5 bases of the junction left unmatched. Germline V gives CDR1 SGHDT, CDR2 YYEEEE. The CDR3 covers 15 residues. The CDR3 DNA is TGTGCCAGCAGCCCGGGACTAGCGGAGCCCTACGAGCAGTACGTC. Translated, it gives CASSPGLAEPYEQYV.